The rows below give T cell receptor beta chains drawn from one sample of a study of blood T cell repertoires in COVID-19. Data came from immunoSEQ multiplex PCR; TCRdb stores just in-frame clones and leaves some out. The sample holds approximately 260,000 clones, around 88% seen once. Sample: PBMCs or T cells enriched from blood (not recorded which). The receptors were gathered from a woman in her thirties or forties with acute COVID-19. CDR3s include the opening cysteine and the closing phenylalanine or tryptophan. The D gene is left open where the match is weak. The listing skips clone size in some rows; elsewhere it reads once, few, many or a size class.

v_gene: TRBV11-2
j_gene: TRBJ2-1
d_gene: TRBD2
len: 14
abundance: .
CDR3aa: CASKASGQYNEQFF
CDR3nt: TGTGCCAGCAAAGCTAGCGGGCAGTACAATGAGCAGTTCTTC

v_gene: TRBV10-3
j_gene: TRBJ1-5
d_gene: TRBD1
len: 13
abundance: .
CDR3aa: CAIRDREGQPQHF
CDR3nt: TGTGCCATCAGGGACAGGGAGGGCCAGCCCCAGCATTTT

v_gene: TRBV7-8
j_gene: TRBJ1-3
d_gene: .
len: 15
abundance: .
CDR3aa: CASSLGLSSGNTIYF
CDR3nt: TGTGCCAGCAGCCTAGGACTGAGCTCTGGAAACACCATATATTTT

v_gene: TRBV6-5
j_gene: TRBJ1-2
d_gene: TRBD1
len: 15
abundance: .
CDR3aa: CASSYSSWTGDGYTF
CDR3nt: TGTGCCAGCAGTTACTCCTCGTGGACAGGGGATGGCTACACCTTC

v_gene: TRBV4-1
j_gene: TRBJ2-3
d_gene: TRBD2
len: 17
abundance: .
CDR3aa: CASSRTPLAASTDTQYF
CDR3nt: TGCGCCAGCAGCCGCACTCCACTAGCGGCTAGCACAGATACGCAGTATTTT

v_gene: TRBV5-1
j_gene: TRBJ1-1
d_gene: .
len: 14
abundance: .
CDR3aa: CASFKGHQNTEAFF
CDR3nt: TGCGCCAGTTTCAAGGGACACCAGAACACTGAAGCTTTCTTT

v_gene: TRBV21-1
j_gene: TRBJ2-1
d_gene: .
len: 19
abundance: once
CDR3aa: CASSKEWGAGKSSYNEQFF
CDR3nt: TGTGCCAGCAGCAAAGAGTGGGGAGCGGGGAAGAGCTCCTACAATGAGCAGTTCTTC

v_gene: TRBV7-9
j_gene: TRBJ2-2
d_gene: .
len: 17
abundance: .
CDR3aa: CASSLGVPGSNTGELFF
CDR3nt: TGTGCCAGCAGCTTAGGTGTACCCGGGTCGAACACCGGGGAGCTGTTTTTT

v_gene: TRBV30
j_gene: TRBJ1-2
d_gene: .
len: 12
abundance: .
CDR3aa: CAWSTTGYGYTF
CDR3nt: TGTGCCTGGAGTACGACAGGCTATGGCTACACCTTC

v_gene: TRBV5-4
j_gene: TRBJ1-1
d_gene: TRBD1
len: 14
abundance: .
CDR3aa: CASSLNQGVGEAFF
CDR3nt: TGTGCCAGCAGCTTGAACCAGGGGGTGGGTGAAGCTTTCTTT

v_gene: TRBV4-1
j_gene: TRBJ2-1
d_gene: TRBD2
len: 16
abundance: .
CDR3aa: CASSQGAGVGRNEQFF
CDR3nt: TGCGCCAGCAGCCAAGGAGCGGGAGTGGGCCGCAATGAGCAGTTCTTC

v_gene: TRBV10-2
j_gene: TRBJ2-1
d_gene: TRBD2
len: 15
abundance: .
CDR3aa: CASSPGLAGHNEQFF
CDR3nt: TGCGCCAGCAGTCCGGGACTAGCGGGACACAATGAGCAGTTCTTC